These T cell receptor beta chains were read from a single sample in a study of control samples from healthy donors and cancer patients. The data were produced by immunoSEQ multiplex PCR, yet TCRdb's version contains in-frame clones alone and is incomplete. The sample holds some 200,000 clones, about 93% seen once. Sequenced material: blood. The receptor set was obtained from a man aged 45-60 years in good health. CDR3s include the opening cysteine and the closing phenylalanine or tryptophan. Fields, in order: V gene, J gene, CDR3 protein.

V gene: TRBV5-6; J gene: TRBJ2-7; CDR3 protein: CASRRGNYEQYF
V gene: TRBV2; J gene: TRBJ1-5; CDR3 protein: CASGDSVSNQPQHF
V gene: TRBV4-1; J gene: TRBJ1-6; CDR3 protein: CASSQEGWSYNSPLHF
V gene: TRBV6-2/TRBV6-3; J gene: TRBJ1-5; CDR3 protein: CASSPLKGAVQPQHF
V gene: TRBV7-2; J gene: TRBJ2-7; CDR3 protein: CASSLQLAGGTYEQYF
V gene: TRBV3-1/TRBV3-2; J gene: TRBJ1-2; CDR3 protein: CASSPTLGDPYGYTF
V gene: TRBV4-2; J gene: TRBJ1-3; CDR3 protein: CASSQDLWTGTFSGNTIYF
V gene: TRBV12-3/TRBV12-4; J gene: TRBJ1-2; CDR3 protein: CASSLAGGYGYTF
V gene: TRBV2; J gene: TRBJ2-1; CDR3 protein: CASSDSGYYNEQFF
V gene: TRBV11-2; J gene: TRBJ2-5; CDR3 protein: CASSLNPHDYSRRWETQYF
V gene: TRBV5-8; J gene: TRBJ2-6; CDR3 protein: CASNLIGDSRSGANVLTF
V gene: TRBV27; J gene: TRBJ1-6; CDR3 protein: CASSPGTANSPLHF
V gene: TRBV5-1; J gene: TRBJ1-5; CDR3 protein: CASSPTGNQPQHF
V gene: TRBV12-3/TRBV12-4; J gene: TRBJ2-6; CDR3 protein: CASLGPGANVLTF
V gene: TRBV7-2; J gene: TRBJ2-3; CDR3 protein: CASSPSGGTDTQYF
V gene: TRBV27; J gene: TRBJ2-1; CDR3 protein: CASSLFSGGNEQFF
V gene: TRBV6-5; J gene: TRBJ1-4; CDR3 protein: CASRGWGQENEKLFF
V gene: TRBV20-1; J gene: TRBJ2-5; CDR3 protein: CSASLTRVWEETQYF
V gene: TRBV6-5; J gene: TRBJ1-2; CDR3 protein: CATKENNYGYTF
V gene: TRBV5-1; J gene: TRBJ2-5; CDR3 protein: CASSFFLAGEETQYF
V gene: TRBV18; J gene: TRBJ2-5; CDR3 protein: CASSPQSGWETQYF
V gene: TRBV6-1; J gene: TRBJ2-5; CDR3 protein: CASSDWGQGEETQYF
V gene: TRBV27; J gene: TRBJ1-2; CDR3 protein: CASSSIDRNYGYTF
V gene: TRBV5-1; J gene: TRBJ1-3; CDR3 protein: CASSPTGDIFSGNTIYF